Described below is a single TCR beta chain sequence and its context. The antigen is unknown. The template was genomic DNA from peripheral blood, not RNA. CDR1 is KGHSH, CDR2 LQKENI, per germline. The CDR3 totals 14 residues. V trimming: 5 bases; J trimming: 3 bases; junction bases outside the gene matches: 6. A mixed TRB-A/B primer pool amplified rearranged TRB by multiplex touch-down PCR. Each CDR3 protein is one row after TCRdb ran MiXCR on the multiplex PCR reads. Among about 6,600 distinct CDR3 sequences, about 26% were seen once, and the ten largest hold roughly 70%. This record comes from a study of T cell repertoires in aging, cancer and after chemotherapy. Study conclusions and caveats: Median generation probability rose over the chemotherapy interval in each cancer cohort, suggesting rebound thymic output. The repertoire data cannot show anything about immunological memory following chemotherapy. In cancer patients, declining TCR diversity with age involved lost richness and lost evenness. Compared with age-matched healthy donors, untreated hematological or solid cancer patients showed higher blood TCR clonality.

Material for sequencing was blood. This receptor was identified in a human donor with a blood cancer. The donor label of this sample is uncertain. The chain combines TRBV18 with TRBJ2-5, with 7 bases fitting TRBD1. In nucleotides, the CDR3 is TGTGCCAGCTCATCGGGACAGAGGAAAGAGACCCAGTACTTC. It is translated as CASSSGQRKETQYF.